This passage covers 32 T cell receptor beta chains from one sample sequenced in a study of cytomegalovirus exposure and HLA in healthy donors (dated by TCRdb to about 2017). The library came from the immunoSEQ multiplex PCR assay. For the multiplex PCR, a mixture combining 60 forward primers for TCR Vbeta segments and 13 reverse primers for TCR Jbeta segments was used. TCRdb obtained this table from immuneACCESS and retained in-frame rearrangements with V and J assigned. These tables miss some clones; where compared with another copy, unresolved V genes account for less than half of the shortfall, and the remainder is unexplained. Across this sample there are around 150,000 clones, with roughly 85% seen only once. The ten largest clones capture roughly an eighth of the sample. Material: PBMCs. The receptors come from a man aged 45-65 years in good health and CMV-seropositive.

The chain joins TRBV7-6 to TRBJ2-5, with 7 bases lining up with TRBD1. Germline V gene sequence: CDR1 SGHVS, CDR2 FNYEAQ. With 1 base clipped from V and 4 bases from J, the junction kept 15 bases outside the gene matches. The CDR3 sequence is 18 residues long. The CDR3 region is CASSLVIRITGARETQYF. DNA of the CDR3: TGTGCCAGCAGCTTAGTTATACGTATTACAGGGGCAAGAGAGACCCAGTACTTC.

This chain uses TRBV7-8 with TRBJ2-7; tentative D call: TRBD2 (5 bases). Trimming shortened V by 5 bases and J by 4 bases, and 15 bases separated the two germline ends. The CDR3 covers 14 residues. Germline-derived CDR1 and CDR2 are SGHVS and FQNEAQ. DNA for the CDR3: TGTGCCAGCAGCCAATTGCCGGGAATTTACGAGCAGTACGTC. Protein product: CASSQLPGIYEQYV.

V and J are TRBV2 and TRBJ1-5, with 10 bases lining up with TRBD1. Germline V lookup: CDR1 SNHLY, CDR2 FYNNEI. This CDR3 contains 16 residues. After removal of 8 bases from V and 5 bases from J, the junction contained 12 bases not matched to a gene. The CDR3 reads CASGGGDRGPDQPQHF. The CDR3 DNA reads TGTGCCAGCGGGGGAGGAGACAGGGGGCCGGATCAGCCCCAGCATTTT.

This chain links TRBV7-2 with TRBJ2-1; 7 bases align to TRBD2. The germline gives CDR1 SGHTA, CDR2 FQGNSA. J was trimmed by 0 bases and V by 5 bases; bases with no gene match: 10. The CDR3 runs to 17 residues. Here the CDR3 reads CASSPRLGGGSYNEQFF. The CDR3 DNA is TGTGCCAGCAGCCCTCGACTCGGCGGGGGCTCCTACAATGAGCAGTTCTTC.

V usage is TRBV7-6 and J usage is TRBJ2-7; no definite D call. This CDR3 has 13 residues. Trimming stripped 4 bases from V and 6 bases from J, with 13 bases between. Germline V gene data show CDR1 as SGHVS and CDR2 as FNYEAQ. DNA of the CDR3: TGTGCCAGCAGCTCGACTGGCGCTACCGAGCAGTACGTC. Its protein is CASSSTGATEQYV.

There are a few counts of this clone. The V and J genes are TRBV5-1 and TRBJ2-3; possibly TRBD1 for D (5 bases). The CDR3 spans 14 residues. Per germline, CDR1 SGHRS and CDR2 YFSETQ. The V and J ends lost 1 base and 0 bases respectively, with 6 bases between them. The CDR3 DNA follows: TGCGCCAGCAGCTTGCAGGGAAGCACAGATACGCAGTATTTT. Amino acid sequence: CASSLQGSTDTQYF.

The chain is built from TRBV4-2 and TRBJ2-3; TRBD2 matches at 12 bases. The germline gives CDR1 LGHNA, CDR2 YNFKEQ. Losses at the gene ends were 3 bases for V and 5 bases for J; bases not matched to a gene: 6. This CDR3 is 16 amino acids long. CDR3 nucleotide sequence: TGTGCCAGCAGCCACCGACTAGCGGGGGCCGGAGATACGCAGTATTTT. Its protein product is CASSHRLAGAGDTQYF.

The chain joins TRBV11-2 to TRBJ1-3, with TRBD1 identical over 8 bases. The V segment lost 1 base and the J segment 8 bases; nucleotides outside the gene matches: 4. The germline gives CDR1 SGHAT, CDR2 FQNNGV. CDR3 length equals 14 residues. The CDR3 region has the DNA TGTGCCAGCAGCTTAGGGGACAGGTTGGACACCATATATTTT. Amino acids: CASSLGDRLDTIYF.

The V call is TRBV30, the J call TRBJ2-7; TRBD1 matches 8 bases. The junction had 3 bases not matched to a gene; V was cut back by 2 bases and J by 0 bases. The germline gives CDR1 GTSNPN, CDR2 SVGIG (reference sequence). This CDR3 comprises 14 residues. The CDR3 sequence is CAWSTDRGSYEQYF. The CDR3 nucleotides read TGTGCCTGGAGTACTGACAGGGGCTCCTACGAGCAGTACTTC.

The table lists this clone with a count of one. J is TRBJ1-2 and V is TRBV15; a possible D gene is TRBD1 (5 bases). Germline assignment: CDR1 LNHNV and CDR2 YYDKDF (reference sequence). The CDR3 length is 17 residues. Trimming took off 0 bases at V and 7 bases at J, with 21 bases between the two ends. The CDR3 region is CATSRDLSIGAFAGYTF. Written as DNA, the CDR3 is TGTGCCACCAGCAGAGACCTGAGCATAGGGGCCTTTGCTGGCTACACCTTC.

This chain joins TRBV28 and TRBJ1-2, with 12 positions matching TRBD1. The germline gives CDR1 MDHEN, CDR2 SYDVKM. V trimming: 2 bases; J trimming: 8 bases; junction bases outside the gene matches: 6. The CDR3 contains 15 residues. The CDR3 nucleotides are TGTGCCAGCAGTTTAAGGGGGACAGGGGGCGGGGGCTACACCTTC. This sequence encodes CASSLRGTGGGGYTF.

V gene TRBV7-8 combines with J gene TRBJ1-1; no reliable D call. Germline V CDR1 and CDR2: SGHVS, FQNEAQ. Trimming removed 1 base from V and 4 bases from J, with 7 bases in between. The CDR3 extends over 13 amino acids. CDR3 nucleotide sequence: TGTGCCAGCAGCTTAGGTGTCGGCACTGAAGCTTTCTTT. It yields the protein CASSLGVGTEAFF.

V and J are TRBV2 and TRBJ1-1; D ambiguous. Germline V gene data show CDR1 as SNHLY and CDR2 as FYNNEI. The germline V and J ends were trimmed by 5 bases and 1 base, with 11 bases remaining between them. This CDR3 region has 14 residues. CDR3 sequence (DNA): TGTGCCAGCAGTTATAATAGCAGGAACACTGAAGCTTTCTTT. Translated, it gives CASSYNSRNTEAFF. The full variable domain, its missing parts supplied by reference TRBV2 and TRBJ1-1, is EPEVTQTPSHQVTQMGQEVILRCVPISNHLYFYWYRQILGQKVEFLVSFYNNEISEKSEIFDDQFSVERPDGSNFTLKIRSTKLEDSAMYFCASSYNSRNTEAFFGQGTRLTVV.

The CDR3 bases are TGCGCCAGCAGCCAACCCAGTGGAAACACCATATATTTT. Protein sequence: CASSQPSGNTIYF. This chain connects TRBV5-1 to TRBJ1-3, with D hard to call. The length of the CDR3 is 13 residues. Trimming took 4 bases from V and 3 from J, leaving 8 bases between them. From germline, CDR1 is SGHRS and CDR2 YFSETQ. The complete variable domain, with remaining parts taken from reference TRBV5-1 and TRBJ1-3, reads KAGVTQTPRYLIKTRGQQVTLSCSPISGHRSVSWYQQTPGQGLQFLFEYFSETQRNKGNFPGRFSGRQFSNSRSEMNVSTLELGDSALYLCASSQPSGNTIYFGEGSWLTVV.

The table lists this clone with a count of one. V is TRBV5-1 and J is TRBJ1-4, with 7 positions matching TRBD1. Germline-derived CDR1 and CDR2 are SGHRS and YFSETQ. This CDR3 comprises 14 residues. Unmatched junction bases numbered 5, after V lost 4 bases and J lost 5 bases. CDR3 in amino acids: CASSAKTGNEKLFF. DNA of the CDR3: TGCGCCAGCAGCGCTAAGACAGGGAATGAAAAACTGTTTTTT.

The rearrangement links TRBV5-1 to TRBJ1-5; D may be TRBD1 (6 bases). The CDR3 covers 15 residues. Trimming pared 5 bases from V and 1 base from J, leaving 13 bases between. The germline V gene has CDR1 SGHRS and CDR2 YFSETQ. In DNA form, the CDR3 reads TGCGCCAGCAGTCCAGGGGAGGGGAGCAATCAGCCCCAGCATTTT. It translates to CASSPGEGSNQPQHF.

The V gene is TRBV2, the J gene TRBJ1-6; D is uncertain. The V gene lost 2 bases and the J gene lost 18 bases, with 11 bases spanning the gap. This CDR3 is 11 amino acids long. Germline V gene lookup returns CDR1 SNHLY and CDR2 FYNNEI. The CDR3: CASSEREDSHF. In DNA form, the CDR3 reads TGTGCCAGCAGTGAACGGGAGGACTCCCACTTT.

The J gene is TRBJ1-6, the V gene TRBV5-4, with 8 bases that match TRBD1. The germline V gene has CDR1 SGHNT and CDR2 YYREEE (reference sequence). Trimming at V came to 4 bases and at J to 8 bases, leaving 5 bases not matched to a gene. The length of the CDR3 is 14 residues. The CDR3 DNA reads TGTGCCAGCAGCAAGGACAGGGTTGATTCACCCCTCCACTTT. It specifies CASSKDRVDSPLHF. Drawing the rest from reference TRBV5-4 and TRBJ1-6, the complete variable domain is ETGVTQSPTHLIKTRGQQVTLRCSSQSGHNTVSWYQQALGQGPQFIFQYYREEENGRGNFPPRFSGLQFPNYSSELNVNALELDDSALYLCASSKDRVDSPLHFGNGTRLTVT.

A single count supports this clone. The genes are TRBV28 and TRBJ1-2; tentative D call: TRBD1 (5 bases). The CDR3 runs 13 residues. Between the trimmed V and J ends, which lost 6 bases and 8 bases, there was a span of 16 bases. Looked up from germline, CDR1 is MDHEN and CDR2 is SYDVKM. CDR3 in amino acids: CASRGQGGIGYTF. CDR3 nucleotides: TGTGCCAGCAGGGGGCAGGGAGGCATCGGCTACACCTTC.

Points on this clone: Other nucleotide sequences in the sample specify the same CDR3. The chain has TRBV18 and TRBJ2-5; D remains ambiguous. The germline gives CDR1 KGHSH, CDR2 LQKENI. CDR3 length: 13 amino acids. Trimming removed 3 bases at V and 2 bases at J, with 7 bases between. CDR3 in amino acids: CASSPYRQETQYF. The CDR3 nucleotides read TGTGCCAGCTCACCCTACAGACAAGAGACCCAGTACTTC.

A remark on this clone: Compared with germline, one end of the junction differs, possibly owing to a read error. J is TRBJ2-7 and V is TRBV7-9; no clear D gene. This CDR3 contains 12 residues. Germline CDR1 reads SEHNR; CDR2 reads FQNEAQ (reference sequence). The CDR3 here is CSSSWAAYEQYF. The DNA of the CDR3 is TGTTCCAGCAGCTGGGCCGCCTACGAGCAGTACTTC.

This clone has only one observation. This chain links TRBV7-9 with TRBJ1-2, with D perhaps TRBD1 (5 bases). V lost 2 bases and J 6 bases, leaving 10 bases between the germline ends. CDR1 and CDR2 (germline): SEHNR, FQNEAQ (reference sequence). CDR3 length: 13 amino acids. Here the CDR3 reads CASSLNGADGYTF. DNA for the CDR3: TGTGCCAGCAGCTTAAATGGGGCGGATGGCTACACCTTC.

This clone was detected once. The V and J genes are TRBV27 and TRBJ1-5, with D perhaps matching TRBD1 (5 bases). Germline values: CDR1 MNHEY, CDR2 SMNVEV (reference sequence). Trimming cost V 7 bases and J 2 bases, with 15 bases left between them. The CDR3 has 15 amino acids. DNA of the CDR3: TGTGCCAGCACGAGTGGGGGAGGCGGCAATCAGCCCCAGCATTTT. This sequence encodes CASTSGGGGNQPQHF.

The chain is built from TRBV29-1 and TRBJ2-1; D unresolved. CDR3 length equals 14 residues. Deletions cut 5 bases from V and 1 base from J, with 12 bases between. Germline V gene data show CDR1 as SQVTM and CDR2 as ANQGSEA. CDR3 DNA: TGCAGCGTTCGCCAGGCTAATTCCTACAATGAGCAGTTCTTC. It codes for CSVRQANSYNEQFF.

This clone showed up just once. The CDR3 loop is CASSSIDRLMNTEAFF. In nucleotides, the CDR3 is TGTGCCAGCAGTTCAATTGACAGACTGATGAACACTGAAGCTTTCTTT. The chain recombines TRBV28 with TRBJ1-1; D is possibly TRBD1 (5 bases). The CDR3 runs to 16 residues. The V and J ends lost 4 bases and 0 bases respectively, with 15 bases between them. Germline V gene lookup returns CDR1 MDHEN and CDR2 SYDVKM.

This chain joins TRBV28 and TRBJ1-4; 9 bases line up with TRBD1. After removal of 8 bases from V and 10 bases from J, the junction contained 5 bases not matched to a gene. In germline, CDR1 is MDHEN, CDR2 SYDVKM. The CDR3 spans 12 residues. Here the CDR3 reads CASRDRVGKLFF. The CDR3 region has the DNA TGTGCCAGCCGGGACAGGGTCGGAAAACTGTTTTTT.

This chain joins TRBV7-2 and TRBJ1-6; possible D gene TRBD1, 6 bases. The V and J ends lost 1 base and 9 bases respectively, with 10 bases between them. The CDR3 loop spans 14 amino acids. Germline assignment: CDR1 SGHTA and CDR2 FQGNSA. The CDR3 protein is CASSLGGGGSPLHF. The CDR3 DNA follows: TGTGCCAGCAGCTTAGGGGGGGGCGGTTCACCCCTCCACTTT.

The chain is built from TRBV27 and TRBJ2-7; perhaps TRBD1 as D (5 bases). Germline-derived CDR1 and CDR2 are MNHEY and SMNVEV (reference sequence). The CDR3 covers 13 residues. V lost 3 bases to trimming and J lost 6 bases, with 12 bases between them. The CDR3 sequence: CASSFLPGREQYV. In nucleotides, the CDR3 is TGTGCCAGCAGTTTTCTCCCAGGGCGCGAGCAGTACGTC.

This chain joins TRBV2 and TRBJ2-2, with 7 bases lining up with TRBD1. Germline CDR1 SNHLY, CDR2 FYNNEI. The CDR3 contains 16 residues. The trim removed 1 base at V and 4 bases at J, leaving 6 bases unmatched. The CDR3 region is CASSEGRGRSTGELFF. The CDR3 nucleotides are TGTGCCAGCAGTGAAGGAAGGGGGCGTAGCACCGGGGAGCTGTTTTTT. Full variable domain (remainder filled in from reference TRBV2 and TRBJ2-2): EPEVTQTPSHQVTQMGQEVILRCVPISNHLYFYWYRQILGQKVEFLVSFYNNEISEKSEIFDDQFSVERPDGSNFTLKIRSTKLEDSAMYFCASSEGRGRSTGELFFGEGSRLTVL.

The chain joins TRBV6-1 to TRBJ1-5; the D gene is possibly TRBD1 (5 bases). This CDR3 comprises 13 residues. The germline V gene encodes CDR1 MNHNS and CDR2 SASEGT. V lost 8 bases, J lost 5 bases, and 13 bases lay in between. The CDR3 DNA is TGTGCCAGCTGGGCGGGGACCGATCAGCCCCAGCATTTT. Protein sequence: CASWAGTDQPQHF.

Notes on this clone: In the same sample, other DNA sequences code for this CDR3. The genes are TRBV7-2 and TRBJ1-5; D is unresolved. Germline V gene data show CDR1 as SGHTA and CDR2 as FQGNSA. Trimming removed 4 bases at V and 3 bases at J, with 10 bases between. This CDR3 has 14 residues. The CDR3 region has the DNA TGTGCCAGCAGCTCAGGCGTCTCCAATCAGCCCCAGCATTTT. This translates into CASSSGVSNQPQHF.

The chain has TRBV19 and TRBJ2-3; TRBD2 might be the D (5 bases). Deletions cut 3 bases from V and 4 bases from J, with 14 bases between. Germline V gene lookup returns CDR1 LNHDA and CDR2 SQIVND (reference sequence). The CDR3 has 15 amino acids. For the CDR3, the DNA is TGTGCCAGTAGTATTCAGGAACCGCGGGCAGATACGCAGTATTTT. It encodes CASSIQEPRADTQYF.